Below are 29 T cell receptor beta chains sequenced from a single sample in a study of cytomegalovirus exposure and HLA in healthy donors. This PCR relied on a set of 60 Vbeta primers and 13 Jbeta primers. The table came from immunoSEQ multiplex PCR; TCRdb's copy has only in-frame clones and leaves some out. The sample holds fewer than 150,000 clones, less than 90% seen once. Material: PBMCs. The receptors derive from a man in his fifties or sixties in good health and CMV-seronegative.

The chain carries TRBV5-1 and TRBJ1-1; 7 positions match TRBD1. Germline V CDR1 and CDR2: SGHRS, YFSETQ. V was pared by 2 bases and J by 10 bases, with 5 bases of the junction left unmatched. The CDR3 spans 12 residues. CDR3 amino acids: CASSFEGAAAFF. CDR3 in DNA: TGCGCCAGCAGCTTTGAGGGGGCGGCAGCTTTCTTT.

The chain is built from TRBV2 and TRBJ2-5, with no clear D. The CDR3 length is 13 residues. The V gene lost 3 bases and the J gene lost 3 bases, with 8 bases spanning the gap. Germline CDR1 is SNHLY and CDR2 is FYNNEI. CDR3 coding DNA: TGTGCCAGCAGTGACGACTTAGAAGAGACCCAGTACTTC. It yields the protein CASSDDLEETQYF.

The chain carries TRBV11-2 and TRBJ2-7; a possible D gene is TRBD1 (5 bases). Trimming took off 5 bases at V and 2 bases at J, with 25 bases between the two ends. Germline CDR1 reads SGHAT; CDR2 reads FQNNGV. CDR3 length: 18 amino acids. The CDR3 sequence: CASSVGSGFPHIPYEQYF. CDR3 DNA: TGTGCCAGCAGCGTGGGTTCAGGGTTCCCTCACATTCCCTACGAGCAGTACTTC.

The rearrangement links TRBV7-9 to TRBJ1-1; TRBD1 matches 8 bases. The length of the CDR3 is 13 residues. Looked up from germline, CDR1 is SEHNR and CDR2 is FQNEAQ (reference sequence). V was clipped by 7 bases and J by 4 bases; unmatched bases: 5. The CDR3 DNA reads TGTGCCAGCACCCGAACAGGGGGCACTGAAGCTTTCTTT. This codes for CASTRTGGTEAFF.

The chain recombines TRBV14 with TRBJ2-7; 8 bases are shared with TRBD2. Per germline, CDR1 SGHDN and CDR2 FVKESK. With 4 bases clipped from V and 0 bases from J, the junction kept 5 bases outside the gene matches. The CDR3 is made up of 15 amino acids. CDR3 sequence: CASSPRLAGSYEQYF. In DNA form, the CDR3 reads TGTGCCAGCAGCCCCCGGCTAGCGGGCTCCTACGAGCAGTACTTC.

This chain uses TRBV5-4 with TRBJ1-4, with D unresolved. The CDR3 sequence is 13 residues long. Trimming pared 4 bases from V and 3 bases from J, leaving 7 bases between. Germline values: CDR1 SGHNT, CDR2 YYREEE (reference sequence). CDR3 protein: CASSLTPNEKLFF. The CDR3 nucleotides are TGTGCCAGCAGCCTAACTCCTAATGAAAAACTGTTTTTT.

V is TRBV6-1 and J is TRBJ1-2, with 7 bases aligning to TRBD1. The CDR3 length is 12 residues. Per germline, CDR1 MNHNS and CDR2 SASEGT. Germline trimming cut 7 bases from V and 7 bases from J; bases unmatched to any gene: 6. This CDR3 is CASMTGRSGYTF. DNA of the CDR3: TGTGCCAGCATGACAGGGCGGAGTGGCTACACCTTC.

V and J are TRBV4-2 and TRBJ2-3, with D possibly being TRBD2 (6 bases). The CDR3 spans 16 residues. From germline, CDR1 is LGHNA and CDR2 YNFKEQ. The ends were cut back, 3 bases at V and 2 bases at J, with 15 bases in the middle. The CDR3 here is CASSQRSLADTDTQYF. The DNA of the CDR3 is TGTGCCAGCAGCCAGAGGTCACTAGCAGACACAGATACGCAGTATTTT.

The chain joins TRBV6-5 to TRBJ2-2; unclear D gene. Germline V gene data show CDR1 as MNHEY and CDR2 as SVGAGI. V lost 7 bases and J lost 5, with 5 bases in between. CDR3 length: 11 amino acids. In DNA form, the CDR3 reads TGTGCCAGCATGCGGACCGGGGAGCTGTTTTTT. It yields the protein CASMRTGELFF.

J is TRBJ1-5 and V is TRBV7-8; TRBD1 matches 8 bases. CDR1 is SGHVS, CDR2 FQNEAQ, per germline. The CDR3 covers 17 residues. V dropped 1 base and J dropped 6; count of bases not matched to a gene: 11. Here the CDR3 DNA reads TGTGCCAGCAGCTTAGAGGCACTGGGACAGGTGGCTCAGCCCCAGCATTTT. The encoded protein is CASSLEALGQVAQPQHF.

This clone appeared once. Sequence at one end of the junction differs from germline and may be a read error. The chain has TRBV7-9 and TRBJ2-7, with D perhaps TRBD1 (5 bases). Germline V gene lookup returns CDR1 SEHNR and CDR2 FQNEAQ (reference sequence). The CDR3 is 12 residues long. In DNA form, the CDR3 reads TGTTCCAGCAGCCAGGGATCCTACGAGCAGTACTTC. This encodes CSSSQGSYEQYF.

The genes are TRBV11-2 and TRBJ2-7; 8 nucleotides agree with TRBD2. The CDR3 covers 18 residues. Trimming removed 1 base from V and 0 bases from J; junction bases left unmatched: 11. Germline-derived CDR1 and CDR2 are SGHAT and FQNNGV. For the CDR3, the DNA is TGTGCCAGCAGCTTAGGAGTCCCCGGGAGGGCCGTCTCCTACGAGCAGTACTTC. Its protein is CASSLGVPGRAVSYEQYF. Filled out from reference TRBV11-2 and TRBJ2-7, the complete variable domain reads EAGVAQSPRYKIIEKRQSVAFWCNPISGHATLYWYQQILGQGPKLLIQFQNNGVVDDSQLPKDRFSAERLKGVDSTLKIQPAKLEDSAVYLCASSLGVPGRAVSYEQYFGPGTRLTVT.

The rearrangement links TRBV7-8 to TRBJ1-5, with TRBD1 matching over 9 bases. Trimming cost V 5 bases and J 3 bases; bases outside gene matches: 11. The V gene's germline CDR1 is SGHVS and CDR2 FQNEAQ. This CDR3 has 17 amino acids. The CDR3 bases are TGTGCCAGCAGCATCCCGGGGGGGACAGGGCTCAATCAGCCCCAGCATTTT. Translation gives CASSIPGGTGLNQPQHF.

This chain uses TRBV7-9 with TRBJ2-1; TRBD2 might be the D (6 bases). Per the germline V gene, CDR1 is SEHNR and CDR2 is FQNEAQ (reference sequence). The length of the CDR3 is 15 residues. The V end was cut by 3 bases, the J end by 5 bases, with 14 bases between. The CDR3, as DNA: TGTGCCAGCAGCTTGAGGGAGGACGCAAACAATGAGCAGTTCTTC. It codes for CASSLREDANNEQFF.

This chain uses TRBV7-2 with TRBJ1-2, with 7 positions matching TRBD1. Germline CDR1 and CDR2: SGHTA and FQGNSA. Unmatched junction bases numbered 15, after V lost 5 bases and J lost 6 bases. The CDR3 is 16 amino acids. The CDR3 coding sequence is TGTGCCAGCAGCACCCAGACAGGGTTAGGGCCGGATGGCTACACCTTC. Its translation is CASSTQTGLGPDGYTF. The variable domain in full, with the rest retrieved from reference TRBV7-2 and TRBJ1-2, is GAGVSQSPSNKVTEKGKDVELRCDPISGHTALYWYRQSLGQGLEFLIYFQGNSAPDKSGLPSDRFSAERTGGSVSTLTIQRTQQEDSAVYLCASSTQTGLGPDGYTFGSGTRLTVV.

Only one count was recorded for this clone. The rearrangement links TRBV7-6 to TRBJ2-1; 7 bases map to TRBD2. Unmatched junction bases numbered 16, after V lost 5 bases and J lost 6 bases. This CDR3 contains 17 residues. Germline V gives CDR1 SGHVS, CDR2 FNYEAQ. CDR3 in amino acids: CASSTTNRASGGNEQFF. The CDR3 nucleotides read TGTGCCAGCAGCACCACGAACCGGGCTAGCGGAGGCAATGAGCAGTTCTTC.

V usage is TRBV2 and J usage is TRBJ2-5, with D maybe TRBD1 (6 bases). The J call may be faulty, since TRBJ2-7 better matches the DNA end. Germline CDR1 SNHLY, CDR2 FYNNEI. The CDR3 spans 10 residues. The CDR3 reads CASRGSEQYF. CDR3 nucleotide sequence: TGTGCCTCCAGGGGATCCGAGCAGTACTTC.

The chain links TRBV7-9 to TRBJ2-1; TRBD2 agrees at 8 bases. The CDR3 length is 13 residues. V was pared by 1 base and J by 10 bases, with 3 bases of the junction left unmatched. Looked up from germline, CDR1 is SEHNR and CDR2 is FQNEAQ (reference sequence). CDR3 in DNA: TGTGCCAGCAGCTTAGAAGCTAGCGGGGAGCAGTTCTTC. This gives the protein CASSLEASGEQFF.

In its sample, this clone was seen a few times. This chain joins TRBV21-1 and TRBJ2-3; TRBD1 was called by the table and not checked on the DNA. TRBV21-1 is a known pseudogene. CDR3 length: 13 residues. CDR3 DNA sequence: TGTGCCGGCCGGGACAGGGGCGCAGATACGCAGTATTTT. Translating gives CAGRDRGADTQYF.

In its sample, this clone was seen once. The chain links TRBV9 to TRBJ1-2, with 11 positions matching TRBD1. The CDR3 length is 14 residues. V lost 5 bases to trimming and J lost 4 bases; unmatched junction nucleotides: 4. Looked up from germline, CDR1 is SGDLS and CDR2 is YYNGEE. CDR3: CASSGTGGSYGYTF. For the CDR3, the DNA is TGTGCCAGCAGTGGGACAGGGGGTAGCTATGGCTACACCTTC.

The J gene is TRBJ2-1, the V gene TRBV14, with D perhaps matching TRBD1 (6 bases). The germline V gene has CDR1 SGHDN and CDR2 FVKESK. The CDR3 has 14 residues. Trimming took 8 bases from V and 4 from J, leaving 15 bases between them. This chain's CDR3 is CASYLTGKYNEQFF. CDR3 sequence (DNA): TGTGCCAGCTACCTGACAGGAAAATACAATGAGCAGTTCTTC. Using reference TRBV14 and TRBJ2-1 for the parts outside the CDR3, the full variable domain is EAGVTQFPSHSVIEKGQTVTLRCDPISGHDNLYWYRRVMGKEIKFLLHFVKESKQDESGMPNNRFLAERTGGTYSTLKVQPAELEDSGVYFCASYLTGKYNEQFFGPGTRLTVL.

The rearrangement links TRBV5-4 to TRBJ1-2; 10 bases line up with TRBD1. Germline CDR1 reads SGHNT; CDR2 reads YYREEE (reference sequence). This CDR3 has 14 amino acids. The J segment lost 3 bases and the V segment lost 4 bases, leaving 3 bases of the junction unmatched. In DNA form, the CDR3 reads TGTGCCAGCAGCACCGGACAGGGGGACTATGGCTACACCTTC. This gives the protein CASSTGQGDYGYTF.

This chain uses TRBV6-5 with TRBJ2-1; D not resolved. Trimming removed 2 bases at V and 9 bases at J, with 5 bases between. This CDR3 has 11 residues. Germline V gene sequence: CDR1 MNHEY, CDR2 SVGAGI. For the CDR3, the DNA is TGTGCCAGCAGTTACGTCGGTGAGCAGTTCTTC. Its translation: CASSYVGEQFF.

The chain recombines TRBV28 with TRBJ2-7; tentatively, D is TRBD2 (5 bases). The CDR3 spans 13 residues. Per germline, CDR1 MDHEN and CDR2 SYDVKM. V gave up 1 base and J gave up 7 bases, with 11 bases separating them. The CDR3 is CASSLSAGVEQYF. The CDR3, as DNA: TGTGCCAGCAGTTTATCGGCGGGTGTTGAGCAGTACTTC. The full variable domain, in which reference TRBV28 and TRBJ2-7 provide the parts outside the CDR3, is DVKVTQSSRYLVKRTGEKVFLECVQDMDHENMFWYRQDPGLGLRLIYFSYDVKMKEKGDIPEGYSVSREKKERFSLILESASTNQTSMYLCASSLSAGVEQYFGPGTRLTVT.

Here the CDR3 DNA reads TGTGCCAGCAGCTTAGAGGCGGGTGAGCCCTACAATGAGCAGTTCTTC. Its protein product is CASSLEAGEPYNEQFF. V gene TRBV7-8 combines with J gene TRBJ2-1; possibly TRBD2 for D (5 bases). Germline loops: CDR1 SGHVS, CDR2 FQNEAQ. The CDR3 has 16 amino acids. The V and J ends lost 1 base and 2 bases respectively, with 12 bases between them.

The CDR3 is CASSKAWASGCLETQYF. In DNA, the CDR3 is TGTGCCAGCAGCAAAGCTTGGGCTAGCGGGTGTCTAGAGACCCAGTACTTC. The chain joins TRBV21-1 to TRBJ2-5; no DNA check was done on the table's D call, TRBD2. TRBV21-1 is reported as a pseudogene. The CDR3 has 17 amino acids.

V and J are TRBV18 and TRBJ1-6; 9 bases align to TRBD1. The germline gives CDR1 KGHSH, CDR2 LQKENI. CDR3 size: 18 residues. V gave up 4 bases and J gave up 0 bases; unmatched junction bases: 7. This CDR3 reads CASSRRTGESSYNSPLHF. The DNA for the CDR3 is TGTGCCAGCTCACGAAGGACAGGGGAGAGCTCCTATAATTCACCCCTCCACTTT.

The chain links TRBV5-1 to TRBJ1-1, with D possibly being TRBD1 (5 bases). Germline V lookup: CDR1 SGHRS, CDR2 YFSETQ. Trimming stripped 0 bases from V and 0 bases from J, with 9 bases between. The CDR3 length is 15 residues. The CDR3 reads CASSLGRQMNTEAFF. DNA for the CDR3: TGCGCCAGCAGCTTGGGGAGACAGATGAACACTGAAGCTTTCTTT. Complete variable domain (other parts from reference TRBV5-1 and TRBJ1-1): KAGVTQTPRYLIKTRGQQVTLSCSPISGHRSVSWYQQTPGQGLQFLFEYFSETQRNKGNFPGRFSGRQFSNSRSEMNVSTLELGDSALYLCASSLGRQMNTEAFFGQGTRLTVV.

The gene calls are TRBV30 and TRBJ2-2, with unresolved D. CDR3 length: 11 residues. Trimming pared 5 bases from V and 6 bases from J, leaving 7 bases between. The germline V gene has CDR1 GTSNPN and CDR2 SVGIG (reference sequence). The CDR3 loop reads CAWYSPGELFF. CDR3 bases: TGTGCCTGGTACAGCCCCGGGGAGCTGTTTTTT.